The clone carrying this T cell receptor (beta chain) was seen a single time. The sample belongs to a study of blood T cell repertoires in COVID-19. Study-wide context: PBMCs, B-cell-depleted T cells, or T cells provided the cDNA or gDNA that made up the material.

Study processing details: Amplification of reference gene primers was used by the study to estimate nucleated cell counts. Here immunoSEQ multiplex PCR was the method, and the copy in TCRdb shows in-frame clones only, minus some. V, J and clone size are taken as reported in that table, and D and trimming were inferred from the DNA itself. The sample includes some 230,000 clones, around 91% of them seen just once. Participant ages covered roughly 18 to 90 years across 25 or so US areas. Participant reports of clinical history set cohort assignment. Looked up from germline, CDR1 is MNHEY and CDR2 is SVGAGI. Trimming took 6 bases from V and 5 from J, leaving 14 bases between them. CDR3 length: 13 amino acids.

The specimen sequenced was PBMCs or T cells enriched from blood (not recorded which). This clonotype was sampled from a woman under 30 in a cohort exposed to, infected with or recovered from COVID-19 (not recorded which). This sequence joins TRBV6-5 and TRBJ2-7, with D maybe TRBD1 (5 bases). The CDR3 DNA reads as TGTGCCAGCAGACCGACAGAGCTCCACGAGCAGTACTTC. This sequence encodes CASRPTELHEQYF.